One and the same sample provided the 29 T cell receptor beta chains below, sequenced in a study of T cell changes during pregnancy in multiple sclerosis. Using immunoSEQ multiplex PCR, the repertoire was profiled, and TCRdb retains in-frame clones only, with some absent. The sample includes 60,000 to 80,000 clones, about 85% of them seen just once. The material sequenced was peripheral blood, taken before pregnancy. These receptors were obtained from a female donor with multiple sclerosis, enrolled in a pregnancy study.

The J gene is TRBJ2-7, the V gene TRBV5-6, with 9 bases identical to TRBD1. With V trimmed by 6 bases and J by 1 base, 5 bases remained unmatched. In germline, CDR1 is SGHDT, CDR2 YYEEEE. The CDR3 sequence is 14 residues long. The DNA of the CDR3 is TGTGCCAGCACACAGGGGGCAGGGTCCTACGAGCAGTACTTC. This gives the protein CASTQGAGSYEQYF.

The V gene is TRBV5-1, the J gene TRBJ1-1; 7 bases match TRBD1. V dropped 2 bases and J dropped 4; count of bases not matched to a gene: 8. Germline loops: CDR1 SGHRS, CDR2 YFSETQ. This CDR3 is 15 amino acids long. This chain's CDR3 is CASSLSQGDLTEAFF. The CDR3 DNA reads as TGCGCCAGCAGCTTAAGCCAGGGGGACCTCACTGAAGCTTTCTTT.

The chain carries TRBV10-3 and TRBJ2-7; no reliable D call. CDR1 ENHRY and CDR2 SYGVKD come from the germline V gene. The germline V and J ends were trimmed by 6 bases and 0 bases, with 6 bases remaining between them. This CDR3 is built from 12 residues. The CDR3 reads CAIRASSYEQYF. The CDR3 DNA is TGTGCCATCAGGGCTAGCTCCTACGAGCAGTACTTC.

The J gene is TRBJ2-1, the V gene TRBV5-6; D might be TRBD1 (6 bases). The CDR3 consists of 13 residues. The germline V and J ends were trimmed by 3 bases and 4 bases, with 8 bases remaining between them. From germline, CDR1 is SGHDT and CDR2 YYEEEE. The CDR3 reads CASSSTGYNEQFF. CDR3 coding DNA: TGTGCCAGCAGCTCCACAGGGTACAATGAGCAGTTCTTC.

The CDR3 protein is CASSAEQETQYF. The CDR3 DNA follows: TGTGCCAGTAGTGCGGAGCAAGAGACCCAGTACTTC. V gene TRBV19 combines with J gene TRBJ2-5; D uncertain. The V and J ends lost 5 bases and 2 bases respectively, with 6 bases between them. The CDR3 spans 12 residues. Germline V lookup: CDR1 LNHDA, CDR2 SQIVND (reference sequence).

This chain connects TRBV6-1 to TRBJ1-5; D call uncertain. This CDR3 has 13 residues. The germline V and J ends were trimmed by 1 base and 6 bases, with 7 bases remaining between them. The germline V gene has CDR1 MNHNS and CDR2 SASEGT. The CDR3 reads CASSEGGTQPQHF. Written as DNA, the CDR3 is TGTGCCAGCAGTGAAGGCGGAACTCAGCCCCAGCATTTT.

In its sample, this clone was seen once. This rearrangement joins TRBV6-6 to TRBJ2-7; no reliable D call. Trimming removed 2 bases from V and 6 bases from J, with 5 bases in between. Per the germline V gene, CDR1 is MNHNY and CDR2 is SVGAGI (reference sequence). This CDR3 comprises 11 residues. The CDR3 bases are TGTGCCAGCAGTTACACAACCGAGCAGTACTTC. Translation gives CASSYTTEQYF.

The chain joins TRBV6-5 to TRBJ2-5; 10 bases map to TRBD2. This CDR3 contains 15 residues. The germline gives CDR1 MNHEY, CDR2 SVGAGI. Trimming cost V 5 bases and J 2 bases; bases outside gene matches: 5. The CDR3 DNA reads as TGTGCCAGCAGTCCTAGCGGGAGTCCACAAGAGACCCAGTACTTC. It is translated as CASSPSGSPQETQYF.

The chain employs TRBV6-1 and TRBJ2-5; D might be TRBD1 (6 bases). Germline assignment: CDR1 MNHNS and CDR2 SASEGT. CDR3 length: 18 residues. The ends were cut back, 1 base at V and 1 base at J, with 19 bases in the middle. The CDR3 here is CASSEVLYRVRGQETQYF. CDR3 sequence (DNA): TGTGCCAGCAGTGAAGTATTGTACAGGGTAAGGGGCCAAGAGACCCAGTACTTC.

The gene calls are TRBV30 and TRBJ2-4; 7 bases are shared with TRBD1. The CDR3 is 13 amino acids. The V gene end was trimmed by 4 bases and the J gene end by 3 bases; junction bases not matched to a gene: 3. Germline CDR1 GTSNPN, CDR2 SVGIG (reference sequence). CDR3 protein: CAWTTGFKNIQYF. CDR3 DNA sequence: TGTGCCTGGACGACAGGGTTCAAAAACATTCAGTACTTC.

The rearrangement links TRBV10-2 to TRBJ2-3; TRBD2 aligns across 7 bases. The V segment lost 7 bases and the J segment 4 bases; nucleotides outside the gene matches: 11. The CDR3 contains 15 residues. Germline V gene lookup returns CDR1 WSHSY and CDR2 SAAADI. CDR3 DNA: TGCGCCAGCACCCGGGGCGGGAGTATCGCAGATACGCAGTATTTT. This sequence encodes CASTRGGSIADTQYF.

The chain combines TRBV5-1 with TRBJ2-1, with a weak D call TRBD1 (5 bases). The V gene lost 0 bases and the J gene lost 2 bases, with 12 bases spanning the gap. Looked up from germline, CDR1 is SGHRS and CDR2 is YFSETQ. The CDR3 is made up of 16 amino acids. CDR3 protein: CASSLVGRRPYNEQFF. The CDR3 DNA is TGCGCCAGCAGCTTGGTGGGGCGGAGACCCTACAATGAGCAGTTCTTC. Supplemented by reference TRBV5-1 and TRBJ2-1, the full variable domain reads KAGVTQTPRYLIKTRGQQVTLSCSPISGHRSVSWYQQTPGQGLQFLFEYFSETQRNKGNFPGRFSGRQFSNSRSEMNVSTLELGDSALYLCASSLVGRRPYNEQFFGPGTRLTVL.

V gene TRBV29-1 combines with J gene TRBJ2-5; D uncertain. Germline V gene sequence: CDR1 SQVTM, CDR2 ANQGSEA. V was trimmed by 4 bases and J by 1 base, leaving 7 bases between them. This CDR3 has 12 residues. The CDR3 region is CSVAQSQETQYF. CDR3 in DNA: TGCAGCGTTGCACAGAGCCAAGAGACCCAGTACTTC.

This chain links TRBV6-5 with TRBJ2-7, with TRBD2 matching over 7 bases. V lost 6 bases to trimming and J lost 0 bases; unmatched junction nucleotides: 8. This CDR3 has 15 residues. In germline, CDR1 is MNHEY, CDR2 SVGAGI. In nucleotides, the CDR3 is TGTGCCAGCAGCTCCAGCGGCGGGAGCTCCTACGAGCAGTACTTC. Residues: CASSSSGGSSYEQYF.

This chain uses TRBV20-1 with TRBJ2-2; D uncertain. The CDR3 has 11 amino acids. Germline values: CDR1 DFQATT, CDR2 SNEGSKA (reference sequence). The V gene lost 6 bases and the J gene lost 7 bases, with 9 bases spanning the gap. CDR3 protein: CSAPFGGELFF. CDR3 in DNA: TGCAGTGCGCCGTTCGGCGGGGAGCTGTTTTTT.

The chain recombines TRBV5-1 with TRBJ2-5, with 8 nucleotides matching TRBD2. J was trimmed by 4 bases and V by 0 bases; bases with no gene match: 5. The germline V gene encodes CDR1 SGHRS and CDR2 YFSETQ. The CDR3 length is 15 residues. In nucleotides, the CDR3 is TGCGCCAGCAGCTTGGAGAGCGGGAGTGGAGAGACCCAGTACTTC. It encodes CASSLESGSGETQYF.

This chain uses TRBV9 with TRBJ2-1; no clear D gene. Trimming took 1 base from V and 0 from J, leaving 8 bases between them. Germline V gene lookup returns CDR1 SGDLS and CDR2 YYNGEE. The CDR3 contains 15 residues. The CDR3 DNA reads TGTGCCAGCAGCGTACTAGGAAACTCCTACAATGAGCAGTTCTTC. It yields the protein CASSVLGNSYNEQFF.

J is TRBJ1-5 and V is TRBV7-8; 7 bases match TRBD1. J gave up 3 bases and V 10 bases, and 6 bases lay outside the gene matches. CDR3 length: 13 residues. Germline CDR1 reads SGHVS; CDR2 reads FQNEAQ. For the CDR3, the DNA is TGTGCCACGGAAGACAGGGACAATCAGCCCCAGCATTTT. It encodes CATEDRDNQPQHF.

The J gene is TRBJ2-1, the V gene TRBV19; 7 bases agree with TRBD1. The CDR3 consists of 12 residues. With 3 bases clipped from V and 14 bases from J, the junction kept 7 bases outside the gene matches. Germline CDR1 reads LNHDA; CDR2 reads SQIVND (reference sequence). CDR3 DNA: TGTGCCAGTAGTATGGTTGGGCAGGGGGAGTTCTTC. It encodes CASSMVGQGEFF.

The chain employs TRBV4-2 and TRBJ1-2, with D possibly matching TRBD1 (6 bases). From germline, CDR1 is LGHNA and CDR2 YNFKEQ. Deletions cut 1 base from V and 8 bases from J, with 23 bases between. The CDR3 length is 17 residues. CDR3 sequence: CASSQVGGGSTVGGYTF. The CDR3 bases are TGTGCCAGCAGCCAAGTGGGGGGGGGCTCGACGGTTGGGGGCTACACCTTC.

This chain connects TRBV5-6 to TRBJ1-1; a weak D match, TRBD1 (6 bases). This CDR3 is 13 amino acids long. With 1 base removed from V and 10 bases from J, the gap between germline ends came to 14 bases. From germline, CDR1 is SGHDT and CDR2 YYEEEE. DNA for the CDR3: TGTGCCAGCAGCTTGTTCAGGGGTGTACGAGCTTTCTTT. This sequence encodes CASSLFRGVRAFF.

In this sample, this clone turned up a few times. The V gene is TRBV30, the J gene TRBJ2-4; D unresolved. The CDR3 has 13 amino acids. V lost 0 bases and J lost 6, with 9 bases in between. Germline loops: CDR1 GTSNPN, CDR2 SVGIG (reference sequence). CDR3 residues: CAWSVPGGNIQYF. The CDR3 DNA sequence: TGTGCCTGGAGTGTACCGGGTGGAAACATTCAGTACTTC.

The rearrangement links TRBV29-1 to TRBJ1-2; D might be TRBD1 (5 bases). CDR3 length: 12 amino acids. V lost 6 bases and J lost 5, with 13 bases in between. CDR1 is SQVTM and CDR2 is ANQGSEA in the germline V gene. CDR3: CSVDPGHYGYTF. The CDR3 DNA reads as TGCAGCGTCGATCCAGGGCATTATGGCTACACCTTC.

J is TRBJ2-5 and V is TRBV5-4; D perhaps matches TRBD2 (6 bases). The CDR3 length is 17 residues. Trimming removed 0 bases from V and 1 base from J, with 16 bases in between. Germline V CDR1 and CDR2: SGHNT, YYREEE (reference sequence). The DNA for the CDR3 is TGTGCCAGCAGCTTGGGGGCTAGCGCGGGATTCCAAGAGACCCAGTACTTC. Its translation: CASSLGASAGFQETQYF.

The V and J genes are TRBV6-1 and TRBJ2-5, with D perhaps TRBD1 (6 bases). The V gene's germline CDR1 is MNHNS and CDR2 SASEGT. Trimming left V 2 bases short and J 6 bases short, with 22 bases between. CDR3 length: 17 amino acids. The CDR3 loop is CASSEWSGTRVVKTQYF. The DNA of the CDR3 is TGTGCCAGCAGTGAATGGTCCGGGACAAGGGTTGTGAAGACCCAGTACTTC.

The gene calls are TRBV6-1 and TRBJ2-3, with 7 bases lining up with TRBD1. There are 16 residues in the CDR3. Germline CDR1 reads MNHNS; CDR2 reads SASEGT. The V and J ends lost 2 bases and 7 bases, in that order; junction bases with no gene match: 12. The CDR3 loop reads CASSESHLTGDNTQYF. Written as DNA, the CDR3 is TGTGCCAGCAGTGAAAGCCACCTCACAGGGGATAATACGCAGTATTTT.

The rearrangement joins TRBV19 to TRBJ1-6, with D tentatively TRBD1 (5 bases). Looked up from germline, CDR1 is LNHDA and CDR2 is SQIVND (reference sequence). The ends were cut back, 4 bases at V and 9 bases at J, with 16 bases in the middle. This CDR3 is 15 amino acids long. CDR3 region: CASSTGGMGGSPLHF. The CDR3 region has the DNA TGTGCCAGTAGTACCGGGGGGATGGGGGGTTCACCCCTCCACTTT.

The V and J genes are TRBV4-2 and TRBJ2-7; TRBD2 is a possible D gene (7 bases). Trimming pared 1 base from V and 6 bases from J, leaving 22 bases between. Germline CDR1 and CDR2: LGHNA and YNFKEQ. CDR3 length equals 17 residues. The CDR3 region is CASSQVGEGGRWVEQYF. The DNA of the CDR3 is TGTGCCAGCAGCCAAGTGGGGGAGGGGGGCAGATGGGTCGAGCAGTACTTC.

The chain joins TRBV6-6 to TRBJ1-1; D uncertain. CDR1 is MNHNY and CDR2 is SVGAGI in the germline V gene (reference sequence). The CDR3 has 15 amino acids. The V and J ends lost 2 bases and 6 bases respectively, with 16 bases between them. CDR3 loop: CASSYAGSLEAEAFF. The CDR3 DNA follows: TGTGCCAGCAGTTACGCCGGATCCCTTGAGGCTGAAGCTTTCTTT.